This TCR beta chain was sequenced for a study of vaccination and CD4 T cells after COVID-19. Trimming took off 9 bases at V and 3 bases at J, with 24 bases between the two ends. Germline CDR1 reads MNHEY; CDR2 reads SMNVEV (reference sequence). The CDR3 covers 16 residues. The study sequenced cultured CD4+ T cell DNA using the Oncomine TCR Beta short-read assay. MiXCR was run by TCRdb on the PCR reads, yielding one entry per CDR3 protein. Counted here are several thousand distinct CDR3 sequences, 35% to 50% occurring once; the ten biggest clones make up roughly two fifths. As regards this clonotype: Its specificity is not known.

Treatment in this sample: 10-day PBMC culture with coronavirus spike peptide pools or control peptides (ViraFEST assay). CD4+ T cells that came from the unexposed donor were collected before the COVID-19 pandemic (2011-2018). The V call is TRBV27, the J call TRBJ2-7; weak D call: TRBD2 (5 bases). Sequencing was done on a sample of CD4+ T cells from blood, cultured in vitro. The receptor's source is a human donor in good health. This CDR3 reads CASSRDDPRVGYEQYF. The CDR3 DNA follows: TGTGCCAGTAGTCGGGATGATCCACGGGTGGGCTACGAGCAGTACTTC.